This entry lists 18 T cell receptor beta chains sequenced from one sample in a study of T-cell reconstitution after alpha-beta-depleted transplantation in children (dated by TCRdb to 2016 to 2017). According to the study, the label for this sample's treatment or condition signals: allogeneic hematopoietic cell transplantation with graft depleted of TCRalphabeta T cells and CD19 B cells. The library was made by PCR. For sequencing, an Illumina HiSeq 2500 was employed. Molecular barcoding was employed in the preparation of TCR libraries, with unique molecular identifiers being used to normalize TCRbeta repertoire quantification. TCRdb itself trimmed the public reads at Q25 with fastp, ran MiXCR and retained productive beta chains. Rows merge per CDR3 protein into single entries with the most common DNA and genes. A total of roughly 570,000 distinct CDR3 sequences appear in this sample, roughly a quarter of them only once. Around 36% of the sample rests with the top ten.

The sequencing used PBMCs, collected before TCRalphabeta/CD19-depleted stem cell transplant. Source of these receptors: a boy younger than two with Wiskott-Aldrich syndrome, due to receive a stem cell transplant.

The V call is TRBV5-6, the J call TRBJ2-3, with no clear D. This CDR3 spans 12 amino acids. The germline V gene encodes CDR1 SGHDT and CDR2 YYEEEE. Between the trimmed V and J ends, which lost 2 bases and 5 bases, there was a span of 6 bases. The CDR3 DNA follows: TGTGCCAGCAGCTTTATTGGAGATACGCAGTATTTT. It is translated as CASSFIGDTQYF.

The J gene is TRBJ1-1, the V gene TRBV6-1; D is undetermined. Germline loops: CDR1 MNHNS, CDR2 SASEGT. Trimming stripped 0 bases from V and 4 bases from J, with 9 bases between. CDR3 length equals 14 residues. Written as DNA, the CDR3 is TGTGCCAGCAGTGAAGCCGGAACTGGCACTGAAGCTTTCTTT. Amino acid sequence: CASSEAGTGTEAFF.

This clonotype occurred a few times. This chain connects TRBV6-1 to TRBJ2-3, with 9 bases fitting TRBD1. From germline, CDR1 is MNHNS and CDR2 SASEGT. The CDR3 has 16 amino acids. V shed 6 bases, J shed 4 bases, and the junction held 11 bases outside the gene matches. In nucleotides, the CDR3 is TGTGCCAGCAGAACCACCTGGACAGGGGCGGCAGATACGCAGTATTTT. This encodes CASRTTWTGAADTQYF.

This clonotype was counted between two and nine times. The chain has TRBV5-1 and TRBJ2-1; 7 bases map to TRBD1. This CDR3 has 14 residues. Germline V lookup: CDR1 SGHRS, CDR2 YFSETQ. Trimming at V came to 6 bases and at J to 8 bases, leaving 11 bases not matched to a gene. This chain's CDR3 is CASKGVGTADEQFF. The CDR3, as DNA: TGCGCCAGCAAGGGGGTGGGGACAGCGGATGAGCAGTTCTTC.

CDR3 DNA: TGTGCCACCAGTGATTTGAGGACAGGGAAGGACACCGGGGAGCTGTTTTTT. Translation: CATSDLRTGKDTGELFF. The chain couples TRBV24-1 to TRBJ2-2, with 8 bases lining up with TRBD1. In germline, CDR1 is KGHDR, CDR2 SFDVKD. The CDR3 is 17 residues long. Trimming at V came to 0 bases and at J to 3 bases, leaving 5 bases not matched to a gene.

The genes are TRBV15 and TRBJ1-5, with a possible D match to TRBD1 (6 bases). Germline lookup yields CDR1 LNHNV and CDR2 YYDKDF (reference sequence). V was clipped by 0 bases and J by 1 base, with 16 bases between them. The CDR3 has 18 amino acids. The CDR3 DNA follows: TGTGCCACCAGCAGAGAGTTCGGACAGTTTTCGAGCAATCAGCCCCAGCATTTT. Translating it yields CATSREFGQFSSNQPQHF.

For the CDR3, the DNA is TGTGCCAGCAGCATCGGGACTAGCGGGGGGACCCAGTACTTC. Its protein is CASSIGTSGGTQYF. The chain is built from TRBV7-6 and TRBJ2-5, with 14 bases identical to TRBD2. CDR1 SGHVS and CDR2 FNYEAQ come from the germline V gene. Trimming at V came to 5 bases and at J to 7 bases, leaving 3 bases not matched to a gene. The CDR3 has 14 residues. Using reference TRBV7-6 and TRBJ2-5 for the parts outside the CDR3, the full variable domain is GAGVSQSPRYKVTKRGQDVALRCDPISGHVSLYWYRQALGQGPEFLTYFNYEAQQDKSGLPNDRFSAERPEGSISTLTIQRTEQRDSAMYRCASSIGTSGGTQYFGPGTRLLVL.

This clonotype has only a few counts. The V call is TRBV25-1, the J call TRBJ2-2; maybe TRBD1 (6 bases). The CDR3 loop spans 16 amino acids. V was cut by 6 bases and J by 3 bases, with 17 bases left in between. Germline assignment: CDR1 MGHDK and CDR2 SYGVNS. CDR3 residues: CASSKRTELYTGELFF. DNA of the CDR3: TGTGCCAGCAGCAAAAGGACAGAACTCTACACCGGGGAGCTGTTTTTT. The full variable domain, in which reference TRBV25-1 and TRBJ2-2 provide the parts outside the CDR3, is EADIYQTPRYLVIGTGKKITLECSQTMGHDKMYWYQQDPGMELHLIHYSYGVNSTEKGDLSSESTVSRIRTEHFPLTLESARPSHTSQYLCASSKRTELYTGELFFGEGSRLTVL.

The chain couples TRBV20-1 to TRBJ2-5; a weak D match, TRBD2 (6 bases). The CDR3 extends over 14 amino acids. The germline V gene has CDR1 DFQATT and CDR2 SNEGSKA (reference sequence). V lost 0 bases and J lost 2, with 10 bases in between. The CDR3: CSARDRGSQETQYF. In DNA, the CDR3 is TGCAGTGCTAGAGATCGGGGGTCGCAAGAGACCCAGTACTTC.

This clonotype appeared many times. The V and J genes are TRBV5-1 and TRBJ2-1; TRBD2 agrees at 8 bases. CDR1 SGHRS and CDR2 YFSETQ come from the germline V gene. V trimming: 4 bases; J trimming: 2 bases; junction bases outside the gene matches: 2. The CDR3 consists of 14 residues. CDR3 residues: CASSASGPYNEQFF. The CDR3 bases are TGCGCCAGCAGCGCTAGCGGGCCCTACAATGAGCAGTTCTTC.

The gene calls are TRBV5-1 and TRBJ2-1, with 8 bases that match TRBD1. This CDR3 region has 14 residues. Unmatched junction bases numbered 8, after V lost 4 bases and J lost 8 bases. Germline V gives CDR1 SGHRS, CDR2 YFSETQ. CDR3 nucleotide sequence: TGCGCCAGCAGCGGCGGACAGGGATCGCATGAGCAGTTCTTC. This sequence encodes CASSGGQGSHEQFF.

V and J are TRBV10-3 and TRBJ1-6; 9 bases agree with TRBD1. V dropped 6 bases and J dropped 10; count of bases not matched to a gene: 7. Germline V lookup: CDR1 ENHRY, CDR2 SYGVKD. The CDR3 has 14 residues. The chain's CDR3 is CAIRTGGTLSPLHF. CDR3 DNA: TGTGCCATCAGGACAGGGGGAACTCTATCACCCCTCCACTTT.

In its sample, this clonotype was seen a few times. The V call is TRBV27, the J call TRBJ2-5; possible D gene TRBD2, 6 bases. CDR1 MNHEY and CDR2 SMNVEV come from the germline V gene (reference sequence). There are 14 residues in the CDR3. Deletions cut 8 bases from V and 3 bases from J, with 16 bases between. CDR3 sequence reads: CASGRLVPEETQYF. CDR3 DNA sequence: TGTGCCAGCGGACGACTAGTTCCGGAAGAGACCCAGTACTTC.

CDR3 bases: TGTGCCAGCAGGGTCGAACTAGCGGGAGGGGAGCAGTTCTTC. Translated: CASRVELAGGEQFF. This chain links TRBV5-6 with TRBJ2-1; TRBD2 matches at 13 bases. The germline V gene encodes CDR1 SGHDT and CDR2 YYEEEE. The CDR3 totals 14 residues. J gave up 10 bases and V 5 bases, and 6 bases lay outside the gene matches.

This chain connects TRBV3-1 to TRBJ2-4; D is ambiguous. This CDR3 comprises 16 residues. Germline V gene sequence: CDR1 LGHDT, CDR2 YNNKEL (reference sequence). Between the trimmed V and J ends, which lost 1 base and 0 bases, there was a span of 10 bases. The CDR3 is CASSQGPWIAKNIQYF. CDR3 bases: TGTGCCAGCAGCCAAGGGCCTTGGATAGCCAAAAACATTCAGTACTTC.

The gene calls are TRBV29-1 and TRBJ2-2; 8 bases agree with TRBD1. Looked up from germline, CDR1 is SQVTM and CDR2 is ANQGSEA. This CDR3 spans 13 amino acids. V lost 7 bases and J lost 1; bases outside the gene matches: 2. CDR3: CSADRGNTGELFF. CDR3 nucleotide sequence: TGCAGCGCTGACAGGGGGAACACCGGGGAGCTGTTTTTT.

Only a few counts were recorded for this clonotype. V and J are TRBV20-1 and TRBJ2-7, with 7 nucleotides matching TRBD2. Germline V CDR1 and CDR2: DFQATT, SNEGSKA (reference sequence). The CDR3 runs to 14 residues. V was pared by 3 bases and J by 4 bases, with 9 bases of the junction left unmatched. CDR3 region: CSASHGLGRYEQYF. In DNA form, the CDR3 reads TGCAGTGCTAGCCACGGACTAGGAAGATACGAGCAGTACTTC.

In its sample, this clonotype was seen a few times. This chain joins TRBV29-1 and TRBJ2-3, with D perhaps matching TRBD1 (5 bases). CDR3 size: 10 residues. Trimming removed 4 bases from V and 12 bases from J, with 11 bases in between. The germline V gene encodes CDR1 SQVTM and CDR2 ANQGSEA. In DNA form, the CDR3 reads TGCAGCGTTGCAGGGCTCAGTCAGTATTTT. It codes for CSVAGLSQYF.